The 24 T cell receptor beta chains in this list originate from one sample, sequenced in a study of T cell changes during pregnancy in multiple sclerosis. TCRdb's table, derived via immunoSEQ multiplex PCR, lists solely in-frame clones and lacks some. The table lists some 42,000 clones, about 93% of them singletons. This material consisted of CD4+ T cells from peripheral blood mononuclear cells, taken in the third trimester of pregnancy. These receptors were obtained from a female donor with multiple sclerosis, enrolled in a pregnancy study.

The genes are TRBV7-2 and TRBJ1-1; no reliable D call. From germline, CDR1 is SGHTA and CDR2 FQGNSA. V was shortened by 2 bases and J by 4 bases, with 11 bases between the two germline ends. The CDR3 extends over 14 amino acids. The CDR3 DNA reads TGTGCCAGCAGCTTATGGGAGTTGGTCACTGAAGCTTTCTTT. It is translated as CASSLWELVTEAFF.

The CDR3 sequence: CASSLGQGRAGELFF. In DNA, the CDR3 is TGCGCCAGCAGCCTCGGACAGGGTCGCGCCGGGGAGCTGTTTTTT. J is TRBJ2-2 and V is TRBV5-1, with 8 bases that match TRBD1. CDR1 is SGHRS and CDR2 is YFSETQ in the germline V gene. Germline trimming cut 4 bases from V and 6 bases from J; bases unmatched to any gene: 8. The CDR3 extends over 15 amino acids.

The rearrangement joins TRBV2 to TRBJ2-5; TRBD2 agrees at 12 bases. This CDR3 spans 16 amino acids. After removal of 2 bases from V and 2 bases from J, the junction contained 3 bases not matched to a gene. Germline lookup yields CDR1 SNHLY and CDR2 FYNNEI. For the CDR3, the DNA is TGTGCCAGCAGTGAACCGGGACTAGCGGGTCAAGAGACCCAGTACTTC. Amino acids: CASSEPGLAGQETQYF.

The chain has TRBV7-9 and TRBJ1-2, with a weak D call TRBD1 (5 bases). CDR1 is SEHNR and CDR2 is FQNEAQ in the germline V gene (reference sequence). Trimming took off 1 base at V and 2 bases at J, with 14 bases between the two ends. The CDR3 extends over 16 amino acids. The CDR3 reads CASSLDLGQGNYGYTF. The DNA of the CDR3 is TGTGCCAGCAGCTTAGACCTCGGGCAGGGCAACTATGGCTACACCTTC.

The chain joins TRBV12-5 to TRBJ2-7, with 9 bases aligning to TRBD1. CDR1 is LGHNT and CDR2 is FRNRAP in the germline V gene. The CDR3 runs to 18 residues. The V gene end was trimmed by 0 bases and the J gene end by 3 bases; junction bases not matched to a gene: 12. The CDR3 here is CASGLVLRTGESFYEQYF. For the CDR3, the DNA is TGTGCTAGTGGTTTGGTACTTCGGACAGGGGAGAGTTTCTACGAGCAGTACTTC.

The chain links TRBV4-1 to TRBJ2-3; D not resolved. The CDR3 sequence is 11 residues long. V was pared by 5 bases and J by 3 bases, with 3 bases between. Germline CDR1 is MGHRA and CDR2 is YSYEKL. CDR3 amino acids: CASSSTDTQYF. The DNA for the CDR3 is TGCGCCAGCAGCTCAACAGATACGCAGTATTTT.

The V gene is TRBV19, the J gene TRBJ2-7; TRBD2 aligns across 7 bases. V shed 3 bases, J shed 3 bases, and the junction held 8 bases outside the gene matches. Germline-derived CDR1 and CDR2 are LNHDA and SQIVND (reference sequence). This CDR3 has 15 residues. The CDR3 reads CASSIGGGEGYEQYF. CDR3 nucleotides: TGTGCCAGTAGTATCGGCGGGGGAGAGGGCTACGAGCAGTACTTC.

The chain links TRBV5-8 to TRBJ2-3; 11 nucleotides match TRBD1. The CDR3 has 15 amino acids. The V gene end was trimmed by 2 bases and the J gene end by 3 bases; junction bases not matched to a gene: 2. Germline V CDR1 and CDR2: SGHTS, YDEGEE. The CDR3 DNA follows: TGTGCCAGCAGCTTCGGACAGGGGGCAACAGATACGCAGTATTTT. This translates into CASSFGQGATDTQYF.

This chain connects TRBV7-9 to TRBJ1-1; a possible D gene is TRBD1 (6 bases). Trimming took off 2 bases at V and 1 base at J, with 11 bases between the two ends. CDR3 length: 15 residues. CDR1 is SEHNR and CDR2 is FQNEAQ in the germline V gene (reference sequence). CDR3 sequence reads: CASSLKQGGNTEAFF. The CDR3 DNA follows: TGTGCCAGCAGCTTAAAACAGGGCGGGAACACTGAAGCTTTCTTT.

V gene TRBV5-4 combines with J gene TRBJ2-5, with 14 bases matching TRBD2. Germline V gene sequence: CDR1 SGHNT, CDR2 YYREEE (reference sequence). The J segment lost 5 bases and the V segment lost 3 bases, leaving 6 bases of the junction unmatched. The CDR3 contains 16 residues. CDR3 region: CASSSGLAGAKETQYF. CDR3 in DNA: TGTGCCAGCAGCTCGGGACTAGCGGGGGCAAAGGAGACCCAGTACTTC.

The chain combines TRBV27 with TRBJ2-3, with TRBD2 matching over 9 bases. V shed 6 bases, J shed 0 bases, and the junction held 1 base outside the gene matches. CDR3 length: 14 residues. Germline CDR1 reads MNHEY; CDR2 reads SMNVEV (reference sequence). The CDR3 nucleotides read TGTGCCAGCAGCGGACTAGCGAGCACAGATACGCAGTATTTT. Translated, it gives CASSGLASTDTQYF.

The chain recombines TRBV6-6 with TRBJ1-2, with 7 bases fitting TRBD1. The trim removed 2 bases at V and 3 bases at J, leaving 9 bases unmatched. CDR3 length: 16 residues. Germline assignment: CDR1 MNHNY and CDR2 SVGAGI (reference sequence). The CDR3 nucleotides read TGTGCCAGCAGTTACCCTTCCACAGGGGCAGACTATGGCTACACCTTC. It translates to CASSYPSTGADYGYTF.

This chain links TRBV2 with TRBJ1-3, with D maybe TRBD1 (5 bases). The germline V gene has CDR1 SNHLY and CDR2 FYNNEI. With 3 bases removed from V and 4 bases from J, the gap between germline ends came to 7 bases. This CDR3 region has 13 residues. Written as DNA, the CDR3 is TGTGCCAGCAGTGAGGGACTGGGAAACACCATATATTTT. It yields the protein CASSEGLGNTIYF.

CDR3 sequence (DNA): TGCGCCAGCAGCTCCAACCCGGGAGCCCTGGGCGAGCAGTACTTC. This codes for CASSSNPGALGEQYF. The J gene is TRBJ2-7, the V gene TRBV5-1, with D tentatively TRBD2 (6 bases). The V gene's germline CDR1 is SGHRS and CDR2 YFSETQ. The germline V and J ends were trimmed by 3 bases and 6 bases, with 19 bases remaining between them. The CDR3 covers 15 residues.

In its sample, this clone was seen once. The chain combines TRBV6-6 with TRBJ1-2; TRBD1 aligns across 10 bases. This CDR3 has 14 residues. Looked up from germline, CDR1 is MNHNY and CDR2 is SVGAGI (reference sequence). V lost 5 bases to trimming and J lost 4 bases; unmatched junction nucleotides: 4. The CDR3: CASSRDRGSYGYTF. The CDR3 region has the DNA TGTGCCAGCAGTCGGGACAGGGGATCCTATGGCTACACCTTC.

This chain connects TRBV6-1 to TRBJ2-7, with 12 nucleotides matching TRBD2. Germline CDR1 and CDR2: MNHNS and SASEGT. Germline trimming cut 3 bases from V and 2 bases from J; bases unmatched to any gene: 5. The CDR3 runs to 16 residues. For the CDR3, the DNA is TGTGCCAGCAGTGACCGCGGACTAGCGGGACCCTACGAGCAGTACTTC. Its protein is CASSDRGLAGPYEQYF.

CDR3 bases: TGCGCCAGCAGCTACATGACAGGGAAGAACACCGGGGAGCTGTTTTTT. Encoded protein: CASSYMTGKNTGELFF. The chain employs TRBV5-1 and TRBJ2-2; 7 nucleotides align to TRBD1. V shed 3 bases and J 1 base; nucleotides not matched to a gene: 6. CDR3 size: 16 residues. CDR1 and CDR2 from the germline V gene are SGHRS and YFSETQ.

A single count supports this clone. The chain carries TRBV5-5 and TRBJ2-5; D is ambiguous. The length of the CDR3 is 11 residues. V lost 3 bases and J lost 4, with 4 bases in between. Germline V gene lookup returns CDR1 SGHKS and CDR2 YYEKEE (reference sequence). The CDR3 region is CASSSRETQYF. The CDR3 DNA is TGTGCCAGCAGCTCCCGAGAGACCCAGTACTTC.

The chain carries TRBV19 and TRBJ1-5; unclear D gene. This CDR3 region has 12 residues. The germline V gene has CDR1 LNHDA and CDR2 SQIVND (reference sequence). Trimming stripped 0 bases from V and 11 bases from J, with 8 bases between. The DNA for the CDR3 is TGTGCCAGTAGTATAGATCCCCTAGCCCAGCATTTT. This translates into CASSIDPLAQHF.

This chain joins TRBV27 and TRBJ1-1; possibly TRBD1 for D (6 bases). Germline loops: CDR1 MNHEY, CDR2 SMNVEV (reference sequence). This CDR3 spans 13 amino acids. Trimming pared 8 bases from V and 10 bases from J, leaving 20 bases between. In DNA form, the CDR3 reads TGTGCCAGCGGGGCCGCTTGGGACACGCGAGCTTTCTTT. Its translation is CASGAAWDTRAFF.

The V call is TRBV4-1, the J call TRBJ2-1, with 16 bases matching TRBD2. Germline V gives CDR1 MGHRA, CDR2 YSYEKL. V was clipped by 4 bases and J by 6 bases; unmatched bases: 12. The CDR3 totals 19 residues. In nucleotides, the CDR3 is TGCGCCAGCAGCCCAATCCAGGGACTAGCGGGAGGGCCTGGCAATGAGCAGTTCTTC. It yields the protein CASSPIQGLAGGPGNEQFF.

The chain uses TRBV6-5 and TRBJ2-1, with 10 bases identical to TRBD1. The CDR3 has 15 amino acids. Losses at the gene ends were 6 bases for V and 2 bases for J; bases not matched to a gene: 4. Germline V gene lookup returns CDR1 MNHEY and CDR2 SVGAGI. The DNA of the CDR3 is TGTGCCAGCAGGGAGACAGGGGGCCCCTACAATGAGCAGTTCTTC. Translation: CASRETGGPYNEQFF.

The chain's CDR3 is CASSSKRGAEQYF. The CDR3, as DNA: TGTGCCAGCAGCTCCAAGCGGGGAGCGGAGCAGTACTTC. The chain uses TRBV7-2 and TRBJ2-7; TRBD2 aligns across 7 bases. Trimming cost V 4 bases and J 7 bases; bases outside gene matches: 7. The CDR3 is 13 residues long. The germline V gene encodes CDR1 SGHTA and CDR2 FQGNSA.

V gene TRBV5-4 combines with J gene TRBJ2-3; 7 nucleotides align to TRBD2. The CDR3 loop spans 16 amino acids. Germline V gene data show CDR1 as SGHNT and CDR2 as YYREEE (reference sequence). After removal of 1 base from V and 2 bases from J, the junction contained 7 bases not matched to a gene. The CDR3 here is CASSLNGGRATDTQYF. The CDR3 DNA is TGTGCCAGCAGCTTGAATGGCGGGAGAGCCACAGATACGCAGTATTTT. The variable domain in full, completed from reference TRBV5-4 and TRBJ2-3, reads ETGVTQSPTHLIKTRGQQVTLRCSSQSGHNTVSWYQQALGQGPQFIFQYYREEENGRGNFPPRFSGLQFPNYSSELNVNALELDDSALYLCASSLNGGRATDTQYFGPGTRLTVL.